The 2 T cell receptor beta chains below come from one sample, sequenced in a study of graft-versus-host responses after intestinal transplantation. These TCRs' antigens remain unknown. Repertoires were generated with immunoSEQ multiplex PCR, while TCRdb's copy carries only in-frame clones and drops some. This sample has approximately 90,000 clones; over 80% occur once, and the top ten carry under 6.5%. The sequenced sample was unstimulated CD8+ T cells sorted from spleen or lymph node cells, obtained before intestinal transplant. These receptors all come from a human donor who received an intestinal transplant.

This chain connects TRBV27 to TRBJ1-5; D may be TRBD1 (5 bases). This CDR3 has 16 residues. Germline CDR1 MNHEY, CDR2 SMNVEV (reference sequence). Trimming took 10 bases from V and 2 from J, leaving 21 bases between them. The CDR3 sequence is CATSTHGAQGNQPQHF. The CDR3 coding sequence is TGTGCCACCTCGACCCACGGGGCTCAGGGCAATCAGCCCCAGCATTTT.

V is TRBV21-1 and J is TRBJ2-5; the table's D gene call, TRBD2, was not cross checked with the DNA. TRBV21-1 is given as a pseudogene. This CDR3 is 17 amino acids long. The CDR3 reads CASSKGELAGPQETQYF. The CDR3 bases are TGTGCCAGCAGCAAAGGGGAACTAGCGGGACCACAAGAGACCCAGTACTTC.